These 32 T cell receptor beta chains were all obtained from the same sample, sequenced in a study of shared clonotypes between healthy human individuals. Profiled with immunoSEQ multiplex PCR; TCRdb holds only in-frame clones, not every one. The sample consists of about 2.4 million clones, 85% to 95% of them appearing once. The sequenced material came from naive CD4+ T cells sorted from blood. Sample subset: CD45RA+ positively selected. The receptors stem from a man younger than 35 in good health.

Details on this clone: Other nucleotide sequences in the sample specify the same CDR3. The CDR3 loop reads CAISEQGGSYEQYF. The CDR3 bases are TGTGCCATCAGTGAACAGGGGGGTTCCTACGAGCAGTACTTC. The V and J genes are TRBV10-3 and TRBJ2-7; 8 bases line up with TRBD1. The V gene's germline CDR1 is ENHRY and CDR2 SYGVKD. The CDR3 is 14 amino acids. The ends lost 3 bases at V and 1 base at J; junction bases unmatched: 2.

V usage is TRBV2 and J usage is TRBJ1-5; possibly TRBD1 for D (6 bases). CDR1 and CDR2 from the germline V gene are SNHLY and FYNNEI. CDR3 size: 12 residues. V was cut by 6 bases and J by 7 bases, with 10 bases left in between. DNA for the CDR3: TGTGCCAGCAGGGGGACAATCCAGCCCCAGCATTTT. Protein: CASRGTIQPQHF.

This clone was counted between two and nine times. The gene calls are TRBV11-3 and TRBJ1-1, with TRBD1 matching over 7 bases. The V segment lost 2 bases and the J segment 8 bases; nucleotides outside the gene matches: 8. Looked up from germline, CDR1 is SGHNT and CDR2 is YENEEA. The length of the CDR3 is 14 residues. CDR3 sequence reads: CASSLRGDSMEAFF. CDR3 DNA: TGTGCCAGCAGCTTAAGGGGGGACAGTATGGAAGCTTTCTTT.

A remark on this clone: In the same sample, other DNA sequences code for this CDR3. The V gene is TRBV5-1, the J gene TRBJ2-3; 8 bases are shared with TRBD2. The V gene's germline CDR1 is SGHRS and CDR2 YFSETQ. V gave up 2 bases and J gave up 2 bases; unmatched junction bases: 1. This CDR3 is 14 amino acids long. CDR3 sequence reads: CASSLAGVTDTQYF. CDR3 DNA: TGCGCCAGCAGCTTAGCGGGAGTCACAGATACGCAGTATTTT. The variable domain in full, completed from reference TRBV5-1 and TRBJ2-3, reads KAGVTQTPRYLIKTRGQQVTLSCSPISGHRSVSWYQQTPGQGLQFLFEYFSETQRNKGNFPGRFSGRQFSNSRSEMNVSTLELGDSALYLCASSLAGVTDTQYFGPGTRLTVL.

The chain's CDR3 is CAISAAGKNTKAFF. CDR3 coding DNA: TGTGCCATCAGTGCGGCAGGGAAGAATACCAAAGCTTTCTTT. The chain uses TRBV10-3 and TRBJ1-1; a possible D gene is TRBD1 (5 bases). V gave up 4 bases and J gave up 9 bases, with 18 bases separating them. Germline V gene sequence: CDR1 ENHRY, CDR2 SYGVKD. This CDR3 spans 14 amino acids.

The chain couples TRBV6-4 to TRBJ1-5; D possibly corresponds to TRBD1 (6 bases). Per the germline V gene, CDR1 is MRHNA and CDR2 is SNTAGT. Trimming shortened V by 4 bases and J by 6 bases, and 16 bases separated the two germline ends. This CDR3 comprises 15 residues. This CDR3 reads CASSAGTGNGQPQHF. As DNA, the CDR3 is TGTGCCAGCAGTGCCGGTACAGGGAACGGTCAGCCCCAGCATTTT.

A single count supports this clone. The V and J genes are TRBV6-5 and TRBJ2-1; TRBD1 matches 9 bases. Germline CDR1 reads MNHEY; CDR2 reads SVGAGI. The CDR3 loop spans 15 amino acids. J was trimmed by 4 bases and V by 5 bases; bases with no gene match: 6. CDR3: CASSLQGASYNEQFF. CDR3 nucleotides: TGTGCCAGCAGTCTACAGGGGGCGTCGTACAATGAGCAGTTCTTC.

The V call is TRBV5-6, the J call TRBJ2-2, with 11 bases aligning to TRBD2. The CDR3 consists of 17 residues. Germline CDR1 and CDR2: SGHDT and YYEEEE. Unmatched junction bases numbered 4, after V lost 2 bases and J lost 1 base. CDR3 DNA sequence: TGTGCCAGCAGCTTTTTGGGACTAGCGGAGAACACCGGGGAGCTGTTTTTT. Translation gives CASSFLGLAENTGELFF.

A remark on this clone: Different DNA sequences within this sample yield the same CDR3. V is TRBV5-1 and J is TRBJ2-1; possibly TRBD1 or TRBD2 for D (5 bases each). CDR1 and CDR2 (germline): SGHRS, YFSETQ. The CDR3 consists of 14 residues. Trimming removed 4 bases from V and 1 base from J, with 9 bases in between. In DNA, the CDR3 is TGCGCCAGCAGCCCGGGACCTTCCTACAATGAGCAGTTCTTC. This gives the protein CASSPGPSYNEQFF.

V gene TRBV11-2 combines with J gene TRBJ1-2; tentatively, D is TRBD1 (5 bases). Trimming stripped 0 bases from V and 3 bases from J, with 17 bases between. Germline V gene lookup returns CDR1 SGHAT and CDR2 FQNNGV. The CDR3 runs 17 residues. CDR3 nucleotides: TGTGCCAGCAGCTTAGATATTGGGGCGCACCTTTACTATGGCTACACCTTC. This translates into CASSLDIGAHLYYGYTF.

The rearrangement uses TRBV12-5 and TRBJ2-7, with 9 bases that match TRBD1. CDR1 LGHNT and CDR2 FRNRAP come from the germline V gene. The CDR3 is made up of 15 amino acids. V shed 5 bases, J shed 3 bases, and the junction held 8 bases outside the gene matches. The CDR3: CASGNRDREGYEQYF. CDR3 in DNA: TGTGCTAGTGGTAACCGGGACAGGGAAGGCTACGAGCAGTACTTC.

The V gene is TRBV30, the J gene TRBJ2-1; TRBD2 aligns across 14 bases. The length of the CDR3 is 18 residues. V trimming: 7 bases; J trimming: 6 bases; junction bases outside the gene matches: 17. Germline V CDR1 and CDR2: GTSNPN, SVGIG (reference sequence). The CDR3 protein is CASAGTSGRSLNSNEQFF. The CDR3 nucleotides read TGTGCCTCGGCCGGGACTAGCGGGAGAAGTCTTAATTCCAATGAGCAGTTCTTC.

This sequence joins TRBV18 and TRBJ2-4, with D maybe TRBD1 (5 bases). Germline CDR1 and CDR2: KGHSH and LQKENI. V lost 5 bases and J 10 bases, leaving 18 bases between the germline ends. The CDR3 extends over 14 amino acids. CDR3 sequence: CASSSWTLDGIQYF. The CDR3 nucleotides read TGTGCCAGCTCAAGCTGGACATTGGACGGGATTCAGTACTTC.

The V gene is TRBV30, the J gene TRBJ2-2; TRBD2 aligns across 11 bases. This CDR3 has 16 residues. V was clipped by 6 bases and J by 5 bases; unmatched bases: 11. From germline, CDR1 is GTSNPN and CDR2 SVGIG (reference sequence). The CDR3 nucleotides read TGTGCCTGTAATCTGGGGCTAGCGGGAGGAACCGGGGAGCTGTTTTTT. Its translation is CACNLGLAGGTGELFF. Full variable domain (missing parts from reference TRBV30 and TRBJ2-2): SQTIHQWPATLVQPVGSPLSLECTVEGTSNPNLYWYRQAAGRGLQLLFYSVGIGQISSEVPQNLSASRPQDRQFILSSKKLLLSDSGFYLCACNLGLAGGTGELFFGEGSRLTVL.

The rearrangement joins TRBV6-6 to TRBJ1-6; no clear D. This CDR3 spans 15 amino acids. Per germline, CDR1 MNHNY and CDR2 SVGAGI (reference sequence). Trimming left V 0 bases short and J 8 bases short, with 11 bases between. The CDR3 sequence is CASSYSAVRDSPLHF. CDR3 nucleotide sequence: TGTGCCAGCAGTTACTCAGCGGTAAGGGATTCACCCCTCCACTTT.

This chain joins TRBV30 and TRBJ2-5; possible D gene TRBD1, 5 bases. Looked up from germline, CDR1 is GTSNPN and CDR2 is SVGIG (reference sequence). V was cut by 2 bases and J by 2 bases, with 12 bases left in between. There are 14 residues in the CDR3. CDR3: CAWSLGHQQETQYF. The CDR3 DNA follows: TGTGCCTGGAGTCTGGGGCACCAACAAGAGACCCAGTACTTC.

This chain's CDR3 is CASSSRATGGTGELFF. Here the CDR3 DNA reads TGCGCCAGCAGCTCAAGGGCGACGGGGGGCACCGGGGAGCTGTTTTTT. This chain connects TRBV5-1 to TRBJ2-2; 7 positions agree with TRBD2. Looked up from germline, CDR1 is SGHRS and CDR2 is YFSETQ. The CDR3 is 16 residues long. Trimming cost V 3 bases and J 4 bases; bases outside gene matches: 9.

The genes are TRBV5-8 and TRBJ1-3; 10 nucleotides align to TRBD1. V was pared by 4 bases and J by 2 bases, with 6 bases of the junction left unmatched. CDR3 length: 16 residues. Germline values: CDR1 SGHTS, CDR2 YDEGEE. In nucleotides, the CDR3 is TGTGCCAGCAGCGTACCGGGACAGGGGCCTGGAAACACCATATATTTT. It is translated as CASSVPGQGPGNTIYF.

The rearrangement links TRBV29-1 to TRBJ2-1; TRBD1 might be the D (5 bases). The CDR3 runs to 12 residues. V shed 3 bases and J shed 4 bases, with 7 bases lying between them. Germline-derived CDR1 and CDR2 are SQVTM and ANQGSEA. The CDR3 here is CSVEGRYNEQFF. CDR3 DNA: TGCAGCGTTGAGGGGCGATACAATGAGCAGTTCTTC.

The table lists this clone with a count of one. The chain uses TRBV5-4 and TRBJ1-2, with 8 bases matching TRBD1. The CDR3 runs to 14 residues. Germline lookup yields CDR1 SGHNT and CDR2 YYREEE (reference sequence). V lost 4 bases to trimming and J lost 4 bases; unmatched junction nucleotides: 6. The CDR3 spells CASSEDRGIYGYTF. The CDR3 DNA is TGTGCCAGCAGCGAAGACAGGGGTATCTATGGCTACACCTTC.

J is TRBJ2-5 and V is TRBV2; D ambiguous. CDR3 length: 14 amino acids. The V gene lost 7 bases and the J gene lost 7 bases, with 19 bases spanning the gap. Germline CDR1 SNHLY, CDR2 FYNNEI. The CDR3 nucleotides read TGTGCCAGCAATAAGGGCGCGAACCCTGGGACCCAGTACTTC. Translated: CASNKGANPGTQYF.

The chain combines TRBV4-2 with TRBJ2-7; tentative D call: TRBD1 (6 bases). The CDR3 runs 15 residues. Germline lookup yields CDR1 LGHNA and CDR2 YNFKEQ. V was clipped by 0 bases and J by 0 bases, with 9 bases between them. CDR3 nucleotides: TGTGCCAGCAGCCAAGAATGGGACACCTCCTACGAGCAGTACTTC. Translation: CASSQEWDTSYEQYF.

The chain employs TRBV19 and TRBJ1-2; no clear D. The V gene lost 6 bases and the J gene lost 3 bases, with 11 bases spanning the gap. The CDR3 totals 13 residues. Per the germline V gene, CDR1 is LNHDA and CDR2 is SQIVND (reference sequence). The CDR3 sequence is CASSRAIYYGYTF. CDR3 in DNA: TGTGCCAGTAGCCGGGCGATCTACTATGGCTACACCTTC.

This sequence joins TRBV7-2 and TRBJ2-1; 15 nucleotides align to TRBD2. From germline, CDR1 is SGHTA and CDR2 FQGNSA. The trim removed 6 bases at V and 3 bases at J, leaving 3 bases unmatched. This CDR3 contains 16 residues. The CDR3 nucleotides are TGTGCCAGCAGTCGGACTAGCGGGAGGGTCTACAATGAGCAGTTCTTC. Protein sequence: CASSRTSGRVYNEQFF.

This chain connects TRBV19 to TRBJ1-5; D gene ambiguous. Trimming shortened V by 3 bases and J by 1 base, and 16 bases separated the two germline ends. CDR1 is LNHDA, CDR2 SQIVND, per germline (reference sequence). The CDR3 covers 17 residues. As DNA, the CDR3 is TGTGCCAGTAGTATCATCCGGGGAGGGAAGAGCAATCAGCCCCAGCATTTT. Protein sequence: CASSIIRGGKSNQPQHF.

The rearrangement uses TRBV7-9 and TRBJ2-1; 8 positions agree with TRBD2. The germline V gene has CDR1 SEHNR and CDR2 FQNEAQ (reference sequence). The CDR3 has 15 amino acids. Trimming took 1 base from V and 4 from J; bases not matched to a gene: 3. The CDR3 DNA reads TGTGCCAGCAGCTTAGTACTAGCGGATTACAATGAGCAGTTCTTC. This codes for CASSLVLADYNEQFF.

To note about this clone: Other DNA sequences in the same sample also yield this CDR3. The chain is built from TRBV5-1 and TRBJ1-1; possibly TRBD1 for D (5 bases). V lost 0 bases, J lost 4 bases, and 10 bases lay in between. CDR1 is SGHRS and CDR2 is YFSETQ in the germline V gene. The CDR3 totals 14 residues. The CDR3 loop is CASSLEGARTEAFF. CDR3 DNA: TGCGCCAGCAGCTTGGAAGGGGCGCGCACTGAAGCTTTCTTT.

This clone was detected only once. The J gene is TRBJ1-2, the V gene TRBV21-1; TRBD1 is taken as the D call from the table, unchecked against the DNA. TRBV21-1 is a pseudogene segment. There are 19 residues in the CDR3. The CDR3, as DNA: TGTGCCAGCAGCACAGATCCGGGACACTTACCCTCGCCTAACTATGGCTACACCTTC. It yields the protein CASSTDPGHLPSPNYGYTF.

This chain links TRBV28 with TRBJ2-5; no clear D gene. CDR1 MDHEN and CDR2 SYDVKM come from the germline V gene. V lost 5 bases and J 4 bases, leaving 8 bases between the germline ends. The CDR3 loop spans 12 amino acids. The CDR3 nucleotides are TGTGCCAGCAGTGCCCTACTAGAGACCCAGTACTTC. Translation: CASSALLETQYF.

V is TRBV7-2 and J is TRBJ2-7; TRBD2 matches 11 bases. CDR1 is SGHTA, CDR2 FQGNSA, per germline. Trimming cost V 5 bases and J 2 bases; bases outside gene matches: 14. The CDR3 loop spans 18 amino acids. CDR3 sequence reads: CASSQQGLAGTNTYEQYF. DNA for the CDR3: TGTGCCAGCAGCCAGCAAGGACTAGCGGGTACCAACACCTACGAGCAGTACTTC.

The V call is TRBV28, the J call TRBJ1-5; D not certain. Looked up from germline, CDR1 is MDHEN and CDR2 is SYDVKM. The CDR3 is made up of 15 amino acids. Trimming stripped 2 bases from V and 15 bases from J, with 23 bases between. CDR3 residues: CASSLNSRGQLSGHF. The CDR3 DNA reads as TGTGCCAGCAGTTTAAACAGCCGGGGTCAATTGTCAGGGCATTTT. Full variable domain (rest looked up from reference TRBV28 and TRBJ1-5): DVKVTQSSRYLVKRTGEKVFLECVQDMDHENMFWYRQDPGLGLRLIYFSYDVKMKEKGDIPEGYSVSREKKERFSLILESASTNQTSMYLCASSLNSRGQLSGHFGDGTRLSIL.

Turning to this clone: In the same sample, other DNA sequences code for this CDR3. The chain couples TRBV5-1 to TRBJ1-3; no clear D gene. This CDR3 is built from 15 residues. Trimming shortened V by 0 bases and J by 4 bases, and 11 bases separated the two germline ends. Germline assignment: CDR1 SGHRS and CDR2 YFSETQ. The CDR3 is CASSLEGRSGNTIYF. The CDR3 DNA reads as TGCGCCAGCAGCTTGGAAGGCAGGTCCGGAAACACCATATATTTT.